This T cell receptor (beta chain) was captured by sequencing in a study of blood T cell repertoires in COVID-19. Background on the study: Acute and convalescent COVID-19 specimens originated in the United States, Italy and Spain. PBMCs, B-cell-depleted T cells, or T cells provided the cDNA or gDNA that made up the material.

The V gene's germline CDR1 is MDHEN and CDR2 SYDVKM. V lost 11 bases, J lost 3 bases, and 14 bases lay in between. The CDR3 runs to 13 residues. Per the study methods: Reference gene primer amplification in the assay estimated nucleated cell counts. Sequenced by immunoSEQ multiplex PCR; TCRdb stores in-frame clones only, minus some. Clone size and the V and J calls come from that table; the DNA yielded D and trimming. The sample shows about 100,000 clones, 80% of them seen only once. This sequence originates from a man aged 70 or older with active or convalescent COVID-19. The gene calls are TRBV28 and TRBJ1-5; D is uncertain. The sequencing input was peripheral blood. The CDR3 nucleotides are TGTGCCCTCTACAGACGAGTCAATCAGCCCCAGCATTTT. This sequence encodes CALYRRVNQPQHF.